These 4 T cell receptor beta chains were all obtained from the same sample, sequenced in a study of vaccination effects on CD4 cells after COVID-19. Sequencing was performed with immunoSEQ multiplex PCR; in TCRdb, only in-frame clones are kept and a portion is missing. The profile shows tens of thousands of clones, over 60% of them singletons. These receptors are not linked to any known antigen. Peptide-pool stimulation followed by sequencing identified expanded antigen-specific CD4+ clonotypes in the ViraFEST assay. Following 10 days of culture, CD4+ T cells were isolated. It was two doses of either the BNT162b2 or mRNA-1273 vaccine that participants received. Sequencing used CD4+ T cells from PBMCs cultured with HCoV-OC43 spike peptides, obtained after COVID-19 vaccination. Regarding subset: HCoV-OC43 spike overlapping peptide pool stimulation. These receptors came from a human donor who received a COVID-19 vaccine.

The rearrangement joins TRBV6-4 to TRBJ1-2; 8 bases are shared with TRBD1. The length of the CDR3 is 15 residues. V trimming: 2 bases; J trimming: 4 bases; junction bases outside the gene matches: 6. The germline V gene encodes CDR1 MRHNA and CDR2 SNTAGT. The CDR3 DNA sequence: TGTGCCAGCAGTGACCCCGGACAGGGCCGCTATGGCTACACCTTC. It is translated as CASSDPGQGRYGYTF.

In its sample, this clone was seen a few times. The CDR3 spells CASSSMAGVGYNEQFF. CDR3 DNA: TGTGCCAGCAGCTCAATGGCGGGAGTAGGGTACAATGAGCAGTTCTTC. The rearrangement links TRBV7-6 to TRBJ2-1; 7 bases are shared with TRBD2. V lost 4 bases to trimming and J lost 4 bases; unmatched junction nucleotides: 10. The V gene's germline CDR1 is SGHVS and CDR2 FNYEAQ. The CDR3 totals 16 residues.

The count of this clone is one. The genes are TRBV5-6 and TRBJ1-4; TRBD1 is a possible D gene (5 bases). The CDR3 spans 15 residues. CDR1 SGHDT and CDR2 YYEEEE come from the germline V gene. V was clipped by 0 bases and J by 7 bases, with 13 bases between them. The CDR3 loop reads CASSLASGHSEKLFF. The CDR3, as DNA: TGTGCCAGCAGCTTGGCCAGCGGACACAGTGAAAAACTGTTTTTT.

This chain links TRBV27 with TRBJ2-1, with TRBD1 identical over 7 bases. V lost 1 base and J lost 2; bases outside the gene matches: 2. The germline V gene has CDR1 MNHEY and CDR2 SMNVEV (reference sequence). This CDR3 is built from 15 residues. Here the CDR3 reads CASSLLGQTYNEQFF. CDR3 bases: TGTGCCAGCAGTTTATTGGGACAGACCTACAATGAGCAGTTCTTC.